The TCR beta chain described here comes from a study of technical replicates of blood from a handful of donors. Some clones are missing from TCRdb's copy, which holds only in-frame ones; the method was immunoSEQ multiplex PCR. The top ten clones hold 0.35% to 0.5% of a sample with about 80,000 clones, 89% of them seen once. This CDR3 comprises 16 residues. V trimming: 11 bases; J trimming: 6 bases; junction bases outside the gene matches: 15. CDR1 and CDR2 from the germline V gene are SGHTA and FQGTGA. The sequence came from a human donor in good health. Sequencing used T cells isolated from PBMCs. The chain joins TRBV7-3 to TRBJ2-1; 11 bases align to TRBD2. CDR3 sequence (DNA): TGTGCCTCAACGAACCTTCTAGCGGGAGGTCGCAATGAGCAGTTCTTC. This codes for CASTNLLAGGRNEQFF.